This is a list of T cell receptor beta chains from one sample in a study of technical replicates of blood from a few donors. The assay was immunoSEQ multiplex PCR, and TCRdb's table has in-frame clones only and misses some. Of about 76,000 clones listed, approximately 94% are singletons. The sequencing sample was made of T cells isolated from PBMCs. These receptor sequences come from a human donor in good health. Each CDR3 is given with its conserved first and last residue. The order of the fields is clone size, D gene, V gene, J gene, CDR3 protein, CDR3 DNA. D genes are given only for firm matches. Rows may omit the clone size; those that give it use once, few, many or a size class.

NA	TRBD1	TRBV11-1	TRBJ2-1	CASTHHGTVYNEQFF	TGTGCCAGCACCCATCACGGGACAGTATACAATGAGCAGTTCTTC
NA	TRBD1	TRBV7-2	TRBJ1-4	CASSPQGAGEKLFF	TGTGCCAGCAGCCCACAGGGGGCGGGGGAAAAACTGTTTTTT
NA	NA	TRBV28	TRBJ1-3	CASSLLDRLSGNTIYF	TGTGCCAGCAGTTTACTAGACAGACTCTCTGGAAACACCATATATTTT
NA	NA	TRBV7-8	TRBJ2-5	CASSQSPSPGRETQYF	TGTGCCAGCAGCCAAAGCCCGAGCCCGGGGAGAGAGACCCAGTACTTC
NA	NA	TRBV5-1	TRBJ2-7	CASSLATSGGPGEQYF	TGCGCCAGCAGCTTGGCCACGTCGGGGGGCCCGGGGGAGCAGTACTTC
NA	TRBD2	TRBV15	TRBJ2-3	CATSRAWTSGRDTQYF	TGTGCCACCAGCAGAGCATGGACTAGCGGGAGAGATACGCAGTATTTT
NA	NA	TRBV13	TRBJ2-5	CASSLGGGETQYF	TGTGCCAGCAGCTTAGGAGGGGGAGAGACCCAGTACTTC
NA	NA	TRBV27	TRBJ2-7	CASSLGGYLYEQYF	TGTGCCAGCAGTTTAGGGGGCTACCTCTACGAGCAGTACTTC
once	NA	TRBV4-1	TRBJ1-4	CASSQGYLTGNEKLFF	TGCGCCAGCAGCCAAGGATATTTGACAGGAAATGAAAAACTGTTTTTT
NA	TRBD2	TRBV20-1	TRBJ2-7	CSAGGVYEQYF	TGCAGTGCCGGGGGGGTTTACGAGCAGTACTTC
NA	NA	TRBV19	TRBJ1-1	CASVNHRDNTEAFF	TGTGCCAGCGTCAACCACAGAGATAACACTGAAGCTTTCTTT
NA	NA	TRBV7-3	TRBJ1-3	CASSPHAGNTIYF	TGTGCCAGCAGCCCGCATGCGGGGAACACCATATATTTT
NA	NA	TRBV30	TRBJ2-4	CAWEPWDNGNIQYF	TGTGCCTGGGAACCTTGGGACAACGGAAACATTCAGTACTTC
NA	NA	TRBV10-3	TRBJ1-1	CAISERNTKAFF	TGTGCCATCAGTGAACGGAATACTAAGGCATTCTTT
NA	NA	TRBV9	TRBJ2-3	CASSSRQISTDTQYF	TGTGCCAGCAGCTCCAGACAGATTAGCACAGATACGCAGTATTTT
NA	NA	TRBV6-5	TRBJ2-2	CASTQTGTGELFF	TGTGCCAGCACCCAGACGGGAACCGGGGAGCTGTTTTTT
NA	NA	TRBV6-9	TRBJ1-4	CACPANEKLFF	TGTGCCTGCCCGGCTAATGAAAAACTGTTTTTT
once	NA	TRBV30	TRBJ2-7	CAWVNKITYYEQYF	TGTGCCTGGGTCAATAAGATTACCTACTACGAGCAGTACTTC
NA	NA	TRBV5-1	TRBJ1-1	CASSGRGNTEAFF	TGCGCCAGCAGCGGACGGGGGAACACTGAAGCTTTCTTT
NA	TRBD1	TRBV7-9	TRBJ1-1	CASSLGGGLAVTEAFF	TGTGCCAGCAGCTTAGGAGGGGGCCTTGCGGTAACTGAAGCTTTCTTT
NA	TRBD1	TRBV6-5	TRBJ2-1	CASSRQGNSYNEQFF	TGTGCCAGCAGTAGACAGGGGAATTCCTACAATGAGCAGTTCTTC
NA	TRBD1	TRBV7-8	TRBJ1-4	CASSLRTGREKLFF	TGTGCCAGCAGCTTAAGGACAGGGCGTGAAAAACTGTTTTTT
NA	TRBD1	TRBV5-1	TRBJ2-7	CASSLEGTVFYEQYF	TGCGCCAGCAGCTTGGAAGGGACAGTCTTCTACGAGCAGTACTTC
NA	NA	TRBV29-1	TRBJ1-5	CSVVQDNQPQHF	TGCAGCGTAGTACAGGACAATCAGCCCCAGCATTTT
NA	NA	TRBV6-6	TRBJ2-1	CASSFTSFDEQFF	TGTGCCAGCAGTTTCACTAGCTTCGATGAGCAGTTCTTC
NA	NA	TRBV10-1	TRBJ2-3	CASSEYGNPSGDTQYF	TGCGCCAGCAGTGAATATGGCAACCCGAGCGGGGATACGCAGTATTTT
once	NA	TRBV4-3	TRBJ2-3	CASSQDPSGIYTQYF	TGCGCCAGCAGCCAAGATCCCTCGGGGATTTATACGCAGTATTTT
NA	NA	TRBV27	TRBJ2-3	CASSLQGREIGLDTQYF	TGTGCCAGCAGTTTACAGGGCAGGGAAATTGGCCTAGATACGCAGTATTTT
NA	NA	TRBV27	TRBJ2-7	CASSSGQTSSYEQYF	TGTGCCAGCAGTTCGGGACAGACTAGCTCCTACGAGCAGTACTTC
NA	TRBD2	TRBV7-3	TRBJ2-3	CASSLTMILAGGPTDTQYF	TGTGCCAGCAGCTTAACAATGATCCTAGCGGGAGGGCCCACAGATACGCAGTATTTT
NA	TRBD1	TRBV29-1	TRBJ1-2	CSADRGTGDFNYGYTF	TGCAGCGCAGACCGAGGGACAGGGGATTTTAACTATGGCTACACCTTC
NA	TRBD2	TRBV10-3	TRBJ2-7	CAISGLAGGNEQYF	TGTGCCATCAGTGGACTAGCGGGAGGGAACGAGCAGTACTTC
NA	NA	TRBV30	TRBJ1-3	CAWSVAHTIYF	TGTGCCTGGAGTGTAGCTCACACCATATATTTT
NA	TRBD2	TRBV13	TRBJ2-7	CASSLGGWEQYF	TGTGCCAGCAGCTTGGGGGGGTGGGAGCAGTACTTC
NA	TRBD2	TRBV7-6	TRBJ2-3	CASRLTSGSVTDTQYF	TGTGCCAGCAGACTGACTAGCGGGTCTGTCACAGATACGCAGTATTTT
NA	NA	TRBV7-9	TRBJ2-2	CASNGGENTGELFF	TGTGCCAGCAACGGGGGAGAGAACACCGGGGAGCTGTTTTTT
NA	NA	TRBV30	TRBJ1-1	CAWSVSYNTEAFF	TGTGCCTGGAGTGTTAGCTACAACACTGAAGCTTTCTTT
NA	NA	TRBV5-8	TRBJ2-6	CASSFLSRLSGANVLTF	TGTGCCAGCAGCTTTTTATCTCGACTCTCTGGGGCCAACGTCCTGACTTTC
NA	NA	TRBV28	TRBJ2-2	CASQQDLTGELFF	TGTGCCAGTCAACAGGACCTCACCGGGGAGCTGTTTTTT
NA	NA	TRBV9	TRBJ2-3	CASSVGEDTQYF	TGTGCCAGCAGCGTAGGCGAGGATACGCAGTATTTT
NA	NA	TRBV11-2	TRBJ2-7	CASSYQGIEQYF	TGTGCCAGCAGTTACCAGGGCATCGAGCAGTACTTC
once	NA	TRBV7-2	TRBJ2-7	CASSRYREIKSEQYF	TGTGCCAGCAGCCGTTATAGGGAGATCAAAAGCGAGCAGTACTTC
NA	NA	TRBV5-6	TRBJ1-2	CASSFFDRKNYGYTF	TGTGCCAGCAGCTTTTTCGACAGGAAAAACTATGGCTACACCTTC
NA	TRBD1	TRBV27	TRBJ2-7	CASSFGTGRYEQYF	TGTGCCAGCAGTTTTGGGACAGGGCGGTACGAGCAGTACTTC
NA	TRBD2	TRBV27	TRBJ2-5	CASSRIGLAAGETQYF	TGTGCCAGCAGTAGGATTGGACTAGCGGCGGGGGAGACCCAGTACTTC
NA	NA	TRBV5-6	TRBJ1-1	CASSLPVNTEAFF	TGTGCCAGCAGCTTGCCGGTGAACACTGAAGCTTTCTTT
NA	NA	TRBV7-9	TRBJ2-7	CASSRREDYEQYF	TGTGCCAGCAGCCGCAGGGAAGACTACGAGCAGTACTTC